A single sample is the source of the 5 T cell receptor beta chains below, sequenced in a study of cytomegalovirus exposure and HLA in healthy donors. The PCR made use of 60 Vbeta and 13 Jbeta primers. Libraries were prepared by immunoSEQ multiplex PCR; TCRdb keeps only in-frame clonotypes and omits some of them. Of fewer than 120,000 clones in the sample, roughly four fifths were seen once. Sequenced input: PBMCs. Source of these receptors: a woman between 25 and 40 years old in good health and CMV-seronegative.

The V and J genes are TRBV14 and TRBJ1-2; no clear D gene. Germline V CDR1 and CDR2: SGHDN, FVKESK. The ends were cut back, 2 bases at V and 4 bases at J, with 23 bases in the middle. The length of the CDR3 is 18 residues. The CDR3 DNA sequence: TGTGCCAGCAGCCAAAAGATCCCTGGTTGGGGAGGCATCTATGGCTACACCTTC. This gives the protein CASSQKIPGWGGIYGYTF.

The CDR3 DNA is TGTGCCAGCACCCTCACAGGGGCTTTCTACAATGAGCAGTTCTTC. This encodes CASTLTGAFYNEQFF. The chain employs TRBV9 and TRBJ2-1; 7 nucleotides line up with TRBD1. CDR1 SGDLS and CDR2 YYNGEE come from the germline V gene. With V trimmed by 6 bases and J by 3 bases, 9 bases remained unmatched. This CDR3 region has 15 residues.

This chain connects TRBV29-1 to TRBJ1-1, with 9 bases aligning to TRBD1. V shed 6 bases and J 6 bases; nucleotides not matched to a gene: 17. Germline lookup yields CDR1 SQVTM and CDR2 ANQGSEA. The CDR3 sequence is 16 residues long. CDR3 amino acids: CSVRRLGQGRFPEAFF. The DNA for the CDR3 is TGCAGCGTCCGTCGGTTGGGACAGGGACGCTTCCCTGAAGCTTTCTTT.

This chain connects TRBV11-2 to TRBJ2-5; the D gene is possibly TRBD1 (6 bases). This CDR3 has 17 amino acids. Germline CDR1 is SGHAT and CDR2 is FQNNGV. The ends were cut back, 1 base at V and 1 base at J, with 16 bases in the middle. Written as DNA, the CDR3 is TGTGCCAGCAGCTTAGGTCCGGGGACACTAATCCAAGAGACCCAGTACTTC. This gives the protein CASSLGPGTLIQETQYF.

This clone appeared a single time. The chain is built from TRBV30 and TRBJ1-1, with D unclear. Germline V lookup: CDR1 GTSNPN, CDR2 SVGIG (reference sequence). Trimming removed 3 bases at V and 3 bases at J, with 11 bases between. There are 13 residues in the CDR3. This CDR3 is CAWSYEAHTEAFF. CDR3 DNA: TGTGCCTGGAGCTACGAGGCCCACACTGAAGCTTTCTTT.